This T cell receptor (beta chain) comes out of a study of shared clonotypes between healthy human individuals. This clone was counted once. Repertoires were generated with immunoSEQ multiplex PCR, while TCRdb's copy carries only in-frame clones and drops some. In the table there are fewer than 850,000 clones, about 97% of which are singletons. Naive CD8 cells were CD45RO-negative, positively selected for CCR7, excluding terminally differentiated effector memory CD45RA+ cells. This TCR was sampled from a man in his thirties or forties in good health. Material: naive CD8+ T cells sorted from blood.

The CDR3: CASSLFLGLNTEAFF. Here the CDR3 DNA reads TGTGCCAGCAGCTTATTTTTGGGACTGAACACTGAAGCTTTCTTT. This rearrangement joins TRBV7-9 to TRBJ1-1, with D possibly TRBD1 on 5 matching bases. CDR1 is SEHNR and CDR2 is FQNEAQ in the germline V gene (reference sequence). The CDR3 runs 15 residues. V gave up 2 bases and J gave up 0 bases, with 10 bases separating them. The whole variable domain, remainder taken from reference TRBV7-9 and TRBJ1-1, is DTGVSQNPRHKITKRGQNVTFRCDPISEHNRLYWYRQTLGQGPEFLTYFQNEAQLEKSRLLSDRFSAERPKGSFSTLEIQRTEQGDSAMYLCASSLFLGLNTEAFFGQGTRLTVV.